This T cell receptor beta chain comes out of a study of blood T cell repertoires in COVID-19. Turning to the study itself: T cells, B-cell-depleted T cells, or PBMCs supplied cDNA or gDNA.

Only in-frame clones appear in the TCRdb table, and some are missing; sequencing was by immunoSEQ multiplex PCR. The data show 150,000 to 200,000 clones, around three quarters seen once. The CDR3 contains 14 residues. Germline assignment: CDR1 LNHDA and CDR2 SQIVND (reference sequence). V was shortened by 5 bases and J by 0 bases, with 10 bases between the two germline ends. The rearrangement uses TRBV19 and TRBJ1-1; D is undetermined. The material sequenced was peripheral blood. The TCR was taken from a man in his fifties or sixties with active or convalescent COVID-19. This CDR3 is CASSLFRLNTEAFF. The CDR3 DNA is TGTGCCAGTAGTTTATTCCGTCTGAACACTGAAGCTTTCTTT.